This is a list of T cell receptor beta chains from one sample in a study of cytomegalovirus exposure and HLA in healthy donors. The protocol was immunoSEQ multiplex PCR, while the TCRdb copy is restricted to in-frame clones and leaves out a portion. The sample has 100,000 to 150,000 clones; about 81% are singletons. What was sequenced was PBMCs. Source of these receptors: a woman between 35 and 50 years old in good health and CMV-seropositive. The CDR3 runs from the conserved cysteine through the conserved F or W. A D gene is named only where the DNA matches it firmly. Size values are once, few and many counts, or a class for expanded clones, and some rows have none.

d_gene: NA
v_gene: TRBV9
abundance: NA
j_gene: TRBJ2-5
CDR3nt: TGTGCCAGCAGCCTCGACCATCGGGTTGAGCTCGGAGCCCAGTACTTC
CDR3aa: CASSLDHRVELGAQYF

d_gene: TRBD1
v_gene: TRBV7-2
abundance: NA
j_gene: TRBJ1-2
CDR3nt: TGTGCCAGCAACCTTGAACAGGGGGCGGGTGGCTACACCTTC
CDR3aa: CASNLEQGAGGYTF

d_gene: TRBD1
v_gene: TRBV28
abundance: NA
j_gene: TRBJ2-2
CDR3nt: TGTGCCAGCTCCAGGGACAGGGAAAACACCGGGGAGCTGTTTTTT
CDR3aa: CASSRDRENTGELFF

d_gene: NA
v_gene: TRBV28
abundance: NA
j_gene: TRBJ1-1
CDR3nt: TGTGCCAGCAGAATCTCCGGGGTGACTGAAGCTTTCTTT
CDR3aa: CASRISGVTEAFF

d_gene: TRBD2
v_gene: TRBV28
abundance: few
j_gene: TRBJ2-5
CDR3nt: TGTGCCAGCAGTTTCCCCGCTAGCGGGAGTGCGCAGACCCAGTACTTC
CDR3aa: CASSFPASGSAQTQYF

d_gene: TRBD2
v_gene: TRBV5-4
abundance: NA
j_gene: TRBJ2-3
CDR3nt: TGTGCCAGCAGCGTACTAGCGGGCACAGATACGCAGTATTTT
CDR3aa: CASSVLAGTDTQYF

d_gene: TRBD2
v_gene: TRBV7-2
abundance: NA
j_gene: TRBJ2-7
CDR3nt: TGTGCCAGCAGCCCCCACGGCGGGGGGGTCTACGAGCAGTACTTC
CDR3aa: CASSPHGGGVYEQYF

d_gene: NA
v_gene: TRBV28
abundance: NA
j_gene: TRBJ2-7
CDR3nt: TGTGCCAGCAGTAGTGCGCCCCGCTCCTACGAGCAGTACTTC
CDR3aa: CASSSAPRSYEQYF

d_gene: TRBD2
v_gene: TRBV2
abundance: NA
j_gene: TRBJ2-5
CDR3nt: TGTGCCAGCAGTGAAGCGCGATGGGGGGGAAGCGGGGAGACCCAGTACTTC
CDR3aa: CASSEARWGGSGETQYF

d_gene: NA
v_gene: TRBV6-1
abundance: few
j_gene: TRBJ2-7
CDR3nt: TGTGCCAGCAAAGACATGCACTACGAGCAGTACTTC
CDR3aa: CASKDMHYEQYF

d_gene: NA
v_gene: TRBV25-1
abundance: NA
j_gene: TRBJ1-2
CDR3nt: TGTGCCAGCAGTGAACGGAAGGGCCCGGGGGGGGCTTATGGCTACACCTTC
CDR3aa: CASSERKGPGGAYGYTF

d_gene: NA
v_gene: TRBV9
abundance: NA
j_gene: TRBJ2-6
CDR3nt: TGTGCCAGCAGCGTAATTAACTCTGGGGCCAACGTCCTGACTTTC
CDR3aa: CASSVINSGANVLTF

d_gene: TRBD1
v_gene: TRBV6-1
abundance: NA
j_gene: TRBJ2-7
CDR3nt: TGTGCCAGCAGTGAAGCAGAGACAGGGGGCGGTCGTGAAGAGCAGTACTTC
CDR3aa: CASSEAETGGGREEQYF

d_gene: NA
v_gene: TRBV6-5
abundance: once
j_gene: TRBJ2-3
CDR3nt: TGTGCCAGCAGTTACTCGCGGTCTGGGACAGATACGCAGTATTTT
CDR3aa: CASSYSRSGTDTQYF

d_gene: NA
v_gene: TRBV29-1
abundance: NA
j_gene: TRBJ1-2
CDR3nt: TGCAGCCCATACATGGTTAACTATGGCTACACCTTC
CDR3aa: CSPYMVNYGYTF

d_gene: NA
v_gene: TRBV29-1
abundance: few
j_gene: TRBJ1-1
CDR3nt: TGCAGCGTTGGGACAAGAATGAACACTGAAGCTTTCTTT
CDR3aa: CSVGTRMNTEAFF

d_gene: TRBD1
v_gene: TRBV20-1
abundance: NA
j_gene: TRBJ1-2
CDR3nt: TGCAGTGCTAGAGGACAGGGGCGCTACACCTTC
CDR3aa: CSARGQGRYTF

d_gene: NA
v_gene: TRBV28
abundance: NA
j_gene: TRBJ1-1
CDR3nt: TGTGCCAGCAGTTTTTCACCCAATCTAGGAGCTTTCTTT
CDR3aa: CASSFSPNLGAFF

d_gene: NA
v_gene: TRBV28
abundance: few
j_gene: TRBJ2-2
CDR3nt: TGTGCCAGCACCGCCCCGGGGAGCGGGAACACCGGGGAGCTGTTTTTT
CDR3aa: CASTAPGSGNTGELFF

d_gene: NA
v_gene: TRBV28
abundance: few
j_gene: TRBJ1-1
CDR3nt: TGTGCCAGCAGTTTTCATGGAGGACTCACTGAAGCTTTCTTT
CDR3aa: CASSFHGGLTEAFF

d_gene: TRBD2
v_gene: TRBV19
abundance: once
j_gene: TRBJ2-7
CDR3nt: TGTGCCAGTAGTGCTAGCGGGGGTACCCCCTACGAGCAGTACTTC
CDR3aa: CASSASGGTPYEQYF

d_gene: TRBD1
v_gene: TRBV6-1
abundance: NA
j_gene: TRBJ2-5
CDR3nt: TGTGCCAGCAGTGAGAAAGACAGGGGACAAGAGACCCAGTACTTC
CDR3aa: CASSEKDRGQETQYF

d_gene: NA
v_gene: TRBV2
abundance: NA
j_gene: TRBJ1-2
CDR3nt: TGTGCCAGCAGTGGTCGCGCAGGGGAAAGGGGCTACACCTTC
CDR3aa: CASSGRAGERGYTF

d_gene: TRBD2
v_gene: TRBV28
abundance: NA
j_gene: TRBJ2-7
CDR3nt: TGTGCCAGCGTAGAGGGAGGGCAACCGATCTACGAGCAGTACTTC
CDR3aa: CASVEGGQPIYEQYF

d_gene: NA
v_gene: TRBV28
abundance: NA
j_gene: TRBJ2-5
CDR3nt: TGTGCCAGCAGGCCCCGGCAGAGCGGAGAGACCCAGTACTTC
CDR3aa: CASRPRQSGETQYF

d_gene: NA
v_gene: TRBV27
abundance: few
j_gene: TRBJ1-2
CDR3nt: TGTGCCAGCAGTTCCTTACGACTGAACTATGGCTACACCTTC
CDR3aa: CASSSLRLNYGYTF

d_gene: TRBD2
v_gene: TRBV12-5
abundance: NA
j_gene: TRBJ2-1
CDR3nt: TGTGCTAGTGGCGTAGGACTAGCGGGACCCAATGAGCAGTTCTTC
CDR3aa: CASGVGLAGPNEQFF

d_gene: NA
v_gene: TRBV2
abundance: few
j_gene: TRBJ1-1
CDR3nt: TGTGCCAGCAATCTAGGAGGGAGTGGCACTGAAGCTTTCTTT
CDR3aa: CASNLGGSGTEAFF

d_gene: TRBD2
v_gene: TRBV6-5
abundance: NA
j_gene: TRBJ2-5
CDR3nt: TGTGCCAGCAGTTACGGGACTAGCGGGAGACAAGAGACCCAGTACTTC
CDR3aa: CASSYGTSGRQETQYF

d_gene: TRBD1
v_gene: TRBV7-9
abundance: few
j_gene: TRBJ1-5
CDR3nt: TGTTCCAGCAGCTTAGGAGGGGGCCTGGATCAGCCCCAGCATTTT
CDR3aa: CSSSLGGGLDQPQHF

d_gene: NA
v_gene: TRBV7-2
abundance: NA
j_gene: TRBJ1-6
CDR3nt: TGTGCCAGCAGCTCGGGACAATTTGTAAATTCACCCCTCCACTTT
CDR3aa: CASSSGQFVNSPLHF

d_gene: NA
v_gene: TRBV6-1
abundance: NA
j_gene: TRBJ2-1
CDR3nt: TGTGCCACCGTTGTGTTATCCTACAATGAGCAGTTCTTC
CDR3aa: CATVVLSYNEQFF

d_gene: NA
v_gene: TRBV15
abundance: NA
j_gene: TRBJ2-3
CDR3nt: TGTGCCACCAGCAGAGGGACAGACTCAGATACGCAGTATTTT
CDR3aa: CATSRGTDSDTQYF

d_gene: NA
v_gene: TRBV5-8
abundance: NA
j_gene: TRBJ1-3
CDR3nt: TGTGCCAGCAGCTTGTTAGAGTTCTCGGGTGGAAACACCATATATTTT
CDR3aa: CASSLLEFSGGNTIYF

d_gene: NA
v_gene: TRBV29-1
abundance: NA
j_gene: TRBJ1-4
CDR3nt: TGCAGCGTCACGTCTCAACGAGGGAAACTGTTTTTT
CDR3aa: CSVTSQRGKLFF

d_gene: TRBD1
v_gene: TRBV7-9
abundance: NA
j_gene: TRBJ1-4
CDR3nt: TGTGCCAGCAGCTTTGGAGACAGGGGAGGTCTGTTTTTT
CDR3aa: CASSFGDRGGLFF

d_gene: TRBD1
v_gene: TRBV5-1
abundance: NA
j_gene: TRBJ2-1
CDR3nt: TGCGCCAGCAGCTTTTCCCCCCAGGGACAGGGAAGAAACGAGCAGTTCTTC
CDR3aa: CASSFSPQGQGRNEQFF

d_gene: NA
v_gene: TRBV5-6
abundance: NA
j_gene: TRBJ1-3
CDR3nt: TGTGCCAGCAGCCTTGCAGGAAATTCTTGGTCTGGAAACACCATATATTTT
CDR3aa: CASSLAGNSWSGNTIYF

d_gene: NA
v_gene: TRBV27
abundance: few
j_gene: TRBJ2-1
CDR3nt: TGTGCCAGCAGTGTAATAGTAACCAATGAGCAGTTCTTC
CDR3aa: CASSVIVTNEQFF

d_gene: NA
v_gene: TRBV25-1
abundance: NA
j_gene: TRBJ1-5
CDR3nt: TGTGCCAGCAGTGGCCTAGGGCCCCAGCATTTT
CDR3aa: CASSGLGPQHF

d_gene: NA
v_gene: TRBV4-3
abundance: NA
j_gene: TRBJ2-1
CDR3nt: TGCGCCAGCAGCCAAGATTTCGGGGGGCGTTACAATGAGCAGTTCTTC
CDR3aa: CASSQDFGGRYNEQFF

d_gene: NA
v_gene: TRBV11-2
abundance: NA
j_gene: TRBJ2-7
CDR3nt: TGTGCCAGCAGCTCCCAAGTGAGGGACGAGCAGTACTTC
CDR3aa: CASSSQVRDEQYF

d_gene: NA
v_gene: TRBV9
abundance: NA
j_gene: TRBJ1-1
CDR3nt: TGTGCCAGCAGCGTAGGGCAGCGACCCGCTTTCTTT
CDR3aa: CASSVGQRPAFF

d_gene: TRBD1
v_gene: TRBV5-1
abundance: NA
j_gene: TRBJ1-3
CDR3nt: TGCGCCAGCACCCCCGGACAGGGCCTAGAATGGATCTCTGGAAACACCATATATTTT
CDR3aa: CASTPGQGLEWISGNTIYF

d_gene: NA
v_gene: TRBV30
abundance: NA
j_gene: TRBJ1-4
CDR3nt: TGTGCCTGGAATGGCGGAGCAACTAATGAAAAACTGTTTTTT
CDR3aa: CAWNGGATNEKLFF